One and the same sample provided the 30 T cell receptor beta chains below, sequenced in a study of OX40 agonist ivuxolimab in advanced cancers. Here immunoSEQ multiplex PCR was the method, and the copy in TCRdb shows in-frame clones only, minus some. The sample lists 50,000 or so clones; roughly 93% were seen once. Material: CD4+ or CD8+ T cells sorted from blood, obtained in a trial of the OX40 agonist ivuxolimab. The receptors were gathered from an adult with an advanced solid tumor such as melanoma, head and neck, liver or kidney cancer.

V and J are TRBV27 and TRBJ1-1, with TRBD1 matching over 8 bases. This CDR3 spans 14 amino acids. With V trimmed by 6 bases and J by 3 bases, 6 bases remained unmatched. Germline CDR1 MNHEY, CDR2 SMNVEV (reference sequence). CDR3 sequence: CASRPQGEDTEAFF. The CDR3 coding sequence is TGTGCCAGCAGACCACAGGGGGAGGACACTGAAGCTTTCTTT.

The genes are TRBV11-1 and TRBJ2-3; tentative D call: TRBD2 (6 bases). Trimming took off 3 bases at V and 0 bases at J, with 16 bases between the two ends. The CDR3 runs to 17 residues. From germline, CDR1 is SGHAT and CDR2 FQDESV (reference sequence). CDR3 coding DNA: TGTGCCAGCAGCTTCCCGGGGGATCAACCTAGCACAGATACGCAGTATTTT. It yields the protein CASSFPGDQPSTDTQYF.

The rearrangement links TRBV6-5 to TRBJ1-2, with TRBD1 matching 7 bases. J was trimmed by 3 bases and V by 5 bases; bases with no gene match: 3. The CDR3 covers 13 residues. The germline V gene encodes CDR1 MNHEY and CDR2 SVGAGI. CDR3 nucleotide sequence: TGTGCCAGCAGTGACAGGGTTTACTATGGCTACACCTTC. Amino acid sequence: CASSDRVYYGYTF.

V is TRBV2 and J is TRBJ2-3; D remains unclear. CDR3 length: 12 residues. The germline CDR1 and CDR2 sequences are SNHLY and FYNNEI. The ends were cut back, 3 bases at V and 3 bases at J, with 4 bases in the middle. CDR3 DNA sequence: TGTGCCAGCAGTGAGGGGACAGATACGCAGTATTTT. Protein sequence: CASSEGTDTQYF.

CDR3 residues: CASTGQGDMNEQFF. For the CDR3, the DNA is TGTGCCAGCACCGGACAGGGGGATATGAATGAGCAGTTCTTC. The gene calls are TRBV6-5 and TRBJ2-1, with 10 bases matching TRBD1. With 7 bases clipped from V and 7 bases from J, the junction kept 7 bases outside the gene matches. Looked up from germline, CDR1 is MNHEY and CDR2 is SVGAGI. CDR3 length equals 14 residues.

A remark on this clone: The same CDR3 can be traced to other DNA sequences in this sample. The rearrangement uses TRBV11-2 and TRBJ2-7, with D possibly being TRBD2 (6 bases). The CDR3 length is 15 residues. V was pared by 1 base and J by 5 bases, with 15 bases between. The germline CDR1 and CDR2 sequences are SGHAT and FQNNGV. CDR3 in amino acids: CASSLARRERDEQYF. The CDR3 DNA reads as TGTGCCAGCAGCTTAGCCCGACGGGAGAGAGACGAGCAGTACTTC.

V gene TRBV5-4 combines with J gene TRBJ2-7, with D perhaps matching TRBD1 or TRBD2 (6 bases each). The CDR3 is 14 residues long. Germline V CDR1 and CDR2: SGHNT, YYREEE (reference sequence). V was clipped by 3 bases and J by 8 bases, with 18 bases between them. The CDR3 region is CASSSGDSNPQQYF. CDR3 DNA: TGTGCCAGCAGCTCAGGGGACTCAAACCCCCAGCAGTACTTC.

V is TRBV14 and J is TRBJ2-7, with 11 bases lining up with TRBD2. Germline values: CDR1 SGHDN, CDR2 FVKESK. Losses at the gene ends were 6 bases for V and 2 bases for J; bases not matched to a gene: 0. CDR3 length: 13 amino acids. The CDR3 DNA sequence: TGTGCCAGCAGACTAGCGGGGGCCTACGAGCAGTACTTC. Its protein product is CASRLAGAYEQYF.

This chain links TRBV9 with TRBJ2-7; 7 nucleotides match TRBD1. Germline V gene lookup returns CDR1 SGDLS and CDR2 YYNGEE. The V gene end was trimmed by 0 bases and the J gene end by 3 bases; junction bases not matched to a gene: 6. CDR3 length: 15 amino acids. The CDR3 nucleotides are TGTGCCAGCAGCGTAGCTACAGGGGACATCTACGAGCAGTACTTC. Amino acids: CASSVATGDIYEQYF. The whole variable domain, remainder taken from reference TRBV9 and TRBJ2-7, is DSGVTQTPKHLITATGQRVTLRCSPRSGDLSVYWYQQSLDQGLQFLIQYYNGEERAKGNILERFSAQQFPDLHSELNLSSLELGDSALYFCASSVATGDIYEQYFGPGTRLTVT.

The chain has TRBV11-2 and TRBJ2-7, with D perhaps TRBD1 or TRBD2 (5 bases each). Germline CDR1 reads SGHAT; CDR2 reads FQNNGV. CDR3 length: 12 amino acids. V was pared by 3 bases and J by 6 bases, with 9 bases between. The CDR3 loop is CASSFGAVEQYF. CDR3 DNA sequence: TGTGCCAGCAGCTTCGGGGCCGTCGAGCAGTACTTC.

This rearrangement joins TRBV19 to TRBJ2-5, with 7 bases that match TRBD2. V trimming: 3 bases; J trimming: 2 bases; junction bases outside the gene matches: 9. There are 16 residues in the CDR3. CDR1 and CDR2 from the germline V gene are LNHDA and SQIVND (reference sequence). CDR3 bases: TGTGCCAGTAGTATGTCTAGCGGACCCTTGCAAGAGACCCAGTACTTC. Amino acid sequence: CASSMSSGPLQETQYF.

The chain combines TRBV2 with TRBJ2-7; 8 bases fit TRBD2. V was pared by 4 bases and J by 0 bases, with 5 bases of the junction left unmatched. The CDR3 has 15 residues. Germline V gene data show CDR1 as SNHLY and CDR2 as FYNNEI. The CDR3 region is CASSASGLSSYEQYF. For the CDR3, the DNA is TGTGCCAGCAGTGCTAGCGGGTTAAGCTCCTACGAGCAGTACTTC.

The V gene is TRBV5-4, the J gene TRBJ2-1; tentative D call: TRBD1 (5 bases). V was trimmed by 4 bases and J by 7 bases, leaving 18 bases between them. The CDR3 loop spans 15 amino acids. Per germline, CDR1 SGHNT and CDR2 YYREEE (reference sequence). This chain's CDR3 is CASSVSSRGGNEQFF. As DNA, the CDR3 is TGTGCCAGCAGCGTTTCGAGTAGGGGTGGGAATGAGCAGTTCTTC.

The chain uses TRBV7-8 and TRBJ2-5; 12 bases match TRBD2. Germline CDR1 and CDR2: SGHVS and FQNEAQ. This CDR3 has 17 residues. Germline trimming cut 4 bases from V and 0 bases from J; bases unmatched to any gene: 6. The CDR3 sequence: CASSYDRTSGNQETQYF. The CDR3 DNA follows: TGTGCCAGCAGCTACGACCGGACTAGCGGGAACCAAGAGACCCAGTACTTC.

The V gene is TRBV28, the J gene TRBJ2-7, with 7 bases matching TRBD2. Germline V lookup: CDR1 MDHEN, CDR2 SYDVKM. CDR3 size: 15 residues. V lost 7 bases, J lost 2 bases, and 11 bases stayed unmatched. CDR3 residues: CASNPTSVGPYEQYF. The CDR3 DNA reads as TGTGCCAGCAACCCAACTAGCGTAGGACCCTACGAGCAGTACTTC.

The chain employs TRBV5-6 and TRBJ2-5, with D perhaps TRBD2 (6 bases). Germline CDR1 SGHDT, CDR2 YYEEEE. Deletions cut 4 bases from V and 1 base from J, with 11 bases between. This CDR3 is built from 14 residues. The CDR3: CASSLGGTQETQYF. CDR3 in DNA: TGTGCCAGCAGCCTGGGGGGAACCCAAGAGACCCAGTACTTC.

The chain joins TRBV7-9 to TRBJ2-7; D is unresolved. V was clipped by 1 base and J by 3 bases, with 10 bases between them. Looked up from germline, CDR1 is SEHNR and CDR2 is FQNEAQ (reference sequence). The CDR3 loop spans 14 amino acids. The CDR3 DNA reads TGTGCCAGCAGCTTAGAGGAACGATACTACGAGCAGTACTTC. Amino acid sequence: CASSLEERYYEQYF.

V and J are TRBV10-1 and TRBJ2-5; possible D gene TRBD2, 5 bases. Looked up from germline, CDR1 is WNHNN and CDR2 is SYGVQD (reference sequence). This CDR3 has 15 amino acids. Between the trimmed V and J ends, which lost 0 bases and 4 bases, there was a span of 12 bases. In nucleotides, the CDR3 is TGCGCCAGCAGTGAGTCATTCGACTACGGAGAGACCCAGTACTTC. Its translation is CASSESFDYGETQYF.

This clone came up once. The chain has TRBV6-6 and TRBJ1-1, with D unresolved. V was clipped by 2 bases and J by 8 bases, with 6 bases between them. This CDR3 is built from 11 residues. Germline CDR1 and CDR2: MNHNY and SVGAGI (reference sequence). The CDR3 spells CASSYSREAFF. In nucleotides, the CDR3 is TGTGCCAGCAGTTACAGCAGAGAAGCTTTCTTT.

J is TRBJ1-2 and V is TRBV2, with a tentative D call TRBD1 (5 bases). Trimming stripped 1 base from V and 3 bases from J, with 12 bases between. The CDR3 has 15 amino acids. In germline, CDR1 is SNHLY, CDR2 FYNNEI. This CDR3 is CASSEVTGPDYGYTF. As DNA, the CDR3 is TGTGCCAGCAGTGAAGTAACAGGCCCCGACTATGGCTACACCTTC.

The chain couples TRBV13 to TRBJ1-1; 9 nucleotides line up with TRBD1. The CDR3 sequence is 18 residues long. Germline V gene sequence: CDR1 PRHDT, CDR2 FYEKMQ (reference sequence). After removal of 4 bases from V and 4 bases from J, the junction contained 16 bases not matched to a gene. The CDR3 DNA follows: TGTGCCAGCAGCTCCGGGGGCACAGGGGGCTTCCGGGGCACTGAAGCTTTCTTT. It translates to CASSSGGTGGFRGTEAFF.

This clone occurred a few times. V and J are TRBV9 and TRBJ2-1; possible D gene TRBD2, 5 bases. Looked up from germline, CDR1 is SGDLS and CDR2 is YYNGEE. Between the trimmed V and J ends, which lost 4 bases and 7 bases, there was a span of 12 bases. The CDR3 runs 13 residues. This CDR3 reads CASSLSGGNEQFF. As DNA, the CDR3 is TGTGCCAGCAGCTTAAGCGGTGGGAATGAGCAGTTCTTC.

The chain employs TRBV7-9 and TRBJ2-5; D may correspond to TRBD1 or TRBD2 (5 bases each). The length of the CDR3 is 13 residues. Germline V gene sequence: CDR1 SEHNR, CDR2 FQNEAQ (reference sequence). V was cut by 3 bases and J by 5 bases, with 10 bases left in between. In DNA, the CDR3 is TGTGCCAGCAGCTTCCAGGGACGGGAGACCCAGTACTTC. Translation gives CASSFQGRETQYF.

The chain has TRBV9 and TRBJ1-2, with TRBD1 identical over 7 bases. The CDR3 spans 14 residues. Germline loops: CDR1 SGDLS, CDR2 YYNGEE. With V trimmed by 4 bases and J by 4 bases, 7 bases remained unmatched. This CDR3 reads CASSYRQGSYGYTF. CDR3 nucleotide sequence: TGTGCCAGCAGCTACAGACAGGGTAGCTATGGCTACACCTTC.

This chain connects TRBV9 to TRBJ2-1; no definite D call. V lost 3 bases to trimming and J lost 5 bases, with 15 bases between them. Germline V CDR1 and CDR2: SGDLS, YYNGEE. The CDR3 contains 15 residues. The CDR3 region has the DNA TGTGCCAGCAGCGACCTCCCGTCCAGTGACAATGAGCAGTTCTTC. This gives the protein CASSDLPSSDNEQFF.

V and J are TRBV28 and TRBJ2-4; weak D call: TRBD1 (7 bases). The CDR3 is 15 residues long. V lost 3 bases and J 8 bases, leaving 17 bases between the germline ends. Per germline, CDR1 MDHEN and CDR2 SYDVKM. CDR3 sequence (DNA): TGTGCCAGCAGTTTTGCGGGGACAGAAAACGACATTCAGTACTTC. Its translation is CASSFAGTENDIQYF.

V usage is TRBV6-6 and J usage is TRBJ2-7; no reliable D call. With 8 bases removed from V and 5 bases from J, the gap between germline ends came to 10 bases. CDR1 and CDR2 from the germline V gene are MNHNY and SVGAGI (reference sequence). The CDR3 runs 11 residues. CDR3 loop: CASEGFDEQYF. The CDR3 nucleotides read TGTGCCAGCGAAGGGTTTGACGAGCAGTACTTC.

The CDR3 DNA sequence: TGCGCCAGCAGCCAAGGGAGACAGGGAAACCCCTACAATGAGCAGTTCTTC. Protein product: CASSQGRQGNPYNEQFF. The chain combines TRBV4-3 with TRBJ2-1; 7 nucleotides agree with TRBD1. Germline trimming cut 1 base from V and 2 bases from J; bases unmatched to any gene: 8. The CDR3 sequence is 17 residues long. CDR1 is LGHNA and CDR2 is YSLEER in the germline V gene.

The chain combines TRBV5-4 with TRBJ2-3, with 7 bases aligning to TRBD2. Germline CDR1 and CDR2: SGHNT and YYREEE (reference sequence). V shed 4 bases, J shed 6 bases, and the junction held 14 bases outside the gene matches. The CDR3 length is 16 residues. CDR3 region: CASSLGRAGANDTQYF. DNA of the CDR3: TGTGCCAGCAGCCTGGGGAGGGCGGGAGCGAACGATACGCAGTATTTT. Based on the CDR3 plus reference TRBV5-4 and TRBJ2-3, the full variable domain is ETGVTQSPTHLIKTRGQQVTLRCSSQSGHNTVSWYQQALGQGPQFIFQYYREEENGRGNFPPRFSGLQFPNYSSELNVNALELDDSALYLCASSLGRAGANDTQYFGPGTRLTVL.

The J gene is TRBJ2-1, the V gene TRBV9; no reliable D call. Germline V CDR1 and CDR2: SGDLS, YYNGEE. Trimming left V 2 bases short and J 6 bases short, with 9 bases between. The length of the CDR3 is 13 residues. CDR3 amino acids: CASSVYPANEQFF. In DNA form, the CDR3 reads TGTGCCAGCAGCGTCTACCCGGCCAATGAGCAGTTCTTC.